The T cell receptor (beta chain) described here comes from a study of blood T cell repertoires in COVID-19. In the study overall: Acute-phase and convalescent COVID-19 samples originated in the United States, Italy and Spain.

As originally analysed: Cell counts per sample came from amplifying reference gene primers. TCRdb's table, derived via immunoSEQ multiplex PCR, lists solely in-frame clones and lacks some. The V and J calls and the clone size are those of that table, but D and trimming were determined from the DNA. The table lists fewer than 350,000 clones, almost 85% of them singletons. The TCR was taken from a human donor in a cohort sampled during active COVID-19. The sequenced material came from peripheral blood.

Here the CDR3 reads CSASGASGGLTDTQYF. The CDR3 DNA is TGCAGTGCTAGTGGGGCTAGCGGGGGGCTCACAGATACGCAGTATTTT. The chain carries TRBV20-1 and TRBJ2-3; 11 bases fit TRBD2. Germline CDR1 DFQATT, CDR2 SNEGSKA (reference sequence). The CDR3 is 16 residues long. With V trimmed by 3 bases and J by 2 bases, 7 bases remained unmatched.